This T cell receptor (beta chain) was captured in a study of cytomegalovirus exposure and HLA in healthy donors (dated by TCRdb to 2016 to 2017). In terms of the full investigation: In an earlier analysis of some 610 of the donors, approximately 260 Gb of sequence data and 100 million or so unique TCR beta sequences from about 190 million T cells were reported. All discovery cohort repertoires had been generated on a single sequencing platform. The study aimed to test whether cataloging public T cell receptors could reveal signatures of past pathogen exposure. Donor age, sex, ethnicity and CMV serostatus were compiled alongside the repertoire data. The T cell repertoires of some 700 subjects were profiled by immunosequencing and related to cytomegalovirus serostatus. Of the approximately 400 genotyped donors, roughly 80% fell in the genetic ancestry cluster associated with self-reported Caucasian donors. A later analysis re-examined previously published TCR beta repertoires from more than 550 donors and added high-resolution HLA genotyping to investigate patterns of TCR occurrence. About 320 gigabases of sequencing data and 70 million to 100 million unique TCR sequences were included in an early release covering around 600 HLA-typed donors. Four or five DR-DQ haplotypes were treated as single units for association and clustering because of strong linkage in the cohort. Rather than drawing on any new phenotypic data, the later analysis identified candidate immune exposures from TCR beta sequences and the way those sequences occurred across donors. A later genetic analysis used genome-wide SNP genotypes for about 65% of the 666 donors, treating that subset as a discovery cohort. On average, around 230,000 unique TCR beta nucleotide sequences were sequenced per donor among about 400 genotyped donors of the cohort, with 15% to 20% of those sequences being non-productive. Typing coverage varied by locus: 629-630 donors for A, B, C, DRB1 and DQB1; more than 500 for DQA1; about 570 for DPA1; some 470 for DPB1. Both class I and class II loci were covered by HLA typing, at four-digit resolution. Along with the roughly 670-subject first cohort, a separate validation cohort of around 120 different subjects was used. An earlier analysis of 500 to 650 of the donors applied high-throughput TCR beta sequencing to assess whether each TCR beta V gene segment acted as functional or pseudogenic. To predict cytomegalovirus infection status, the study combined high-throughput TCR immunosequencing, statistical association of individual TCRs with disease status, and machine learning. General study outcomes and caveats: The cohort was sequenced for TCR beta chains only, and without alpha or paired-chain data the features that could be detected were limited. An association between a missense DCLRE1C variant and V-gene and J-gene trimming of TCR beta chains was found in a later genetic analysis and replicated in an independent cohort. Because HLA typing was unavailable for some donors at each locus, only the typed subset was used in association tests. According to a later analysis, parvovirus B19, influenza, CMV and Epstein-Barr virus appeared linked to several top co-occurrence clusters. In a later analysis, TCR association rates were found to vary across HLA loci, with the most associated TCRs seen for DRB1 alleles and the fewest for HLA-C alleles. According to a later analysis, most CMV-associated TCR beta chains appeared to be HLA-restricted, and the HLA associations seemed to be driven largely by CMV exposure. Roughly uniform sequencing depth across donors was assumed in presence/absence analyses, although this assumption may not hold. Specific HLA alleles were associated with roughly 16,000 TCR beta sequences at a false discovery rate of 0.05 in a later analysis. For the cohort, immune exposure information was limited to CMV serostatus. The 87-base-pair reads could not distinguish some IMGT-functional V segments, including TRBV6-2 and TRBV6-3, so those segments were excluded. A group of highly shared sequence variants was considered likely to be a technical artifact of the sequencing pipeline. Compared with the roughly 700-donor mean, donors in an Asian-associated ancestry cluster had fewer N-insertions in productive TCRs, according to a later genetic analysis. The study gave a list of some 150 TCR beta chains associated with cytomegalovirus. A further reported finding was that TCR beta sequences accurately predicted the HLA-A and HLA-B alleles for most subjects in the first cohort. A few of the identified cytomegalovirus-associated TCR beta chains were confirmed in vitro to be specific for cytomegalovirus antigens. Linkage disequilibrium might explain the correlated functional status among segregating V segments, but an unknown experimental factor could not be excluded. A later analysis found that HLA-associated TCR beta chains were more clonally expanded and had lower generation probabilities than equally common non-associated chains. Cytomegalovirus status was reported to be diagnosed by the classifier with high specificity and sensitivity in both the original and validation cohorts. While some public TCRs were present in many individuals, most TCR sequences turned up only very rarely across donors. It was suggested by the authors that the approach could potentially be generalized to other disease states and immunological phenotypes. About 17 rarely observed V segments, including chromosome 9 orphons, were excluded from the earlier analysis of some 590 of the donors because counts were too low. In an earlier analysis of approximately 590 of the donors, most TCR beta V segments appeared in productive rearrangements about 87% or about 30% of the time, broadly matching IMGT annotations. Strong co-occurrence of HLA alleles, especially DR and DQ, made assigning TCR associations to individual alleles difficult.

To prepare the library, the immunoSEQ multiplex PCR assay was applied. The multiplex PCR relied on a mix of 60 forward primers for TCR Vbeta segments and 13 reverse primers for TCR Jbeta segments. The CDR3 region of rearranged TCR beta genes was amplified from genomic DNA by a multiplex PCR assay. Amplified TCR beta libraries were sequenced as 87-base-pair reads on the Illumina HiSeq System. The authors' analysis ran thus. A later analysis tallied 70 million to 100 million unique TCR beta chains across the roughly 610 repertoires, and roughly 11 million of those chains were shared by two or more donors. A nearest-neighbor algorithm error-corrected the raw reads and collapsed the reads into unique sequences, merging closely related sequences to remove PCR and sequencing errors. Alignment of CDR3 sequences to IMGT reference sequences was used to assign V, D and J gene segments. Each retained sequence needed at least a six-nucleotide match to both a V gene segment and a J gene segment. Rearrangements were called productive when the CDR3 lacked stop codons and stayed in frame with V and J; all others were non-productive. CDR3 was defined according to IMGT convention as the region running from the second conserved V-encoded cysteine to the conserved J-encoded phenylalanine. In an earlier analysis of around 640 of the donors, sequences lacking an unambiguous match to a single V gene segment were excluded. In an earlier analysis of almost 600 of the donors, a V segment was called functional when productive rearrangements were above 56.7%, and segregating when the standard deviation between donors exceeded 5%. A statistical classification framework was built to diagnose cytomegalovirus status from the catalog of TCR beta chain sequences. In a later analysis, V and J genes were assigned by comparing TCR nucleotide sequences against IMGT/GENE-DB human TR gene sequences. A later analysis assigned CDR3 sequences and most-parsimonious VDJ recombination scenarios with the TCRdist pipeline. In a later analysis, each TCR beta chain was defined by its CDR3 amino acid sequence together with its V-gene family, and reads lacking a unique V-gene family were excluded. In a later analysis, a few hundred highly shared, low-generation-probability nucleotide sequences were removed to address suspected cross-contamination and a sequencing artifact. For each public chain, a later analysis derived a clonal expansion index from normalized ranks of inferred template counts within each repertoire. In a later analysis, generation probabilities were computed with a VDJ recombination model fitted to out-of-frame rearrangements, and the resulting probabilities were checked against IGoR. Hypergeometric tests were used in a later analysis to score TCR-TCR, TCR-HLA and TCR-CMV co-occurrence, with a repertoire-size bias correction applied to the TCR pairs. A later analysis estimated false discovery rates by permuting HLA or CMV assignments 20 times. In a later analysis, co-occurring TCRs were grouped using DBSCAN, with TCRdist sequence similarity added in when clustering inside HLA-allele-positive subsets. Repertoires with fewer than 30,000 or more than 120,000 public chains were left out of co-occurrence clustering, as were about five repertoires with anomalous nucleotide sharing. TCRdb mirrors the immuneACCESS table, restricted to in-frame sequences. Some clones are absent from its copies; in checked studies, under half trace to an unresolved V gene, and the reason for the others is unknown. Clone size and the V and J calls come from that table; the DNA yielded D and trimming. The table for this sample lists over 100,000 clones; about 75% of them were counted only once. The ten largest clones represent about 12% of the sample.

Comments on this clone: This receptor's antigen is unknown. No much larger clonotype is one base removed from it; base qualities were not supplied.

Germline trimming amounts to 2 bases on V and 0 bases on J, with 4 as the count of junction bases outside the gene matches. CDR1 and CDR2, per the germline V gene, are KGHSH and LQKENI. The CDR3 goes from the cysteine to the phenylalanine over 16 residues. The DNA shown is the 48-base CDR3, in frame from base 1. The cohort comprised 710 or so healthy bone marrow donors. At the time of sampling, every cohort member was nominally healthy, though immune exposures that went unrecorded were likely present. The donor tested CMV seropositive and was one of the 289 seropositive cohort members. A peripheral blood sample was collected from each donor, and TCR beta sequencing was performed on peripheral blood mononuclear cells. Genomic DNA was extracted from the blood cell samples with the Qiagen DNeasy Blood Extraction Kit.

The sample comprised PBMCs. The sequence derives from a middle-aged woman in good health and CMV-seropositive. The rearrangement joined TRBV18 to TRBJ2-7, and 10 junction bases match TRBD2. The nucleotides are TGTGCCAGCTCACCATATAGCGGGGGGAACTCCTACGAGCAGTACTTC. Its protein reads: CASSPYSGGNSYEQYF.